The rows below give T cell receptor beta chains drawn from one sample of a study of OX40 agonist ivuxolimab in advanced cancers. The table came from immunoSEQ multiplex PCR; TCRdb's copy has only in-frame clones and leaves some out. The sample includes about 58,000 clones, 83% of them seen just once. The sample here was CD4+ or CD8+ T cells sorted from blood, taken in a trial of the OX40 agonist ivuxolimab. These TCRs come from an adult with an advanced solid tumor such as melanoma, head and neck, liver or kidney cancer. Each CDR3 is given with its conserved first and last residue. Fields, in order: CDR3 protein, CDR3 DNA, J gene, clone size, D gene, V gene. D genes are given only for firm matches. Size tells how often a clone was seen (once, few, many) or the class of an expanded clone, and some rows leave it out.

cdr3_aa: CASSSADTEYGYTF
cdr3_nt: TGTGCCAGCAGTTCCGCGGACACGGAGTATGGCTACACCTTC
j_call: TRBJ1-2
clone_size: few
d_call: .
v_call: TRBV6-5

cdr3_aa: CASSWDGSTDTQYF
cdr3_nt: TGTGCCAGCAGCTGGGACGGTAGCACAGATACGCAGTATTTT
j_call: TRBJ2-3
clone_size: .
d_call: .
v_call: TRBV7-2

cdr3_aa: CASRRTGRDGYTF
cdr3_nt: TGTGCCAGCAGACGGACAGGGAGGGATGGCTACACCTTC
j_call: TRBJ1-2
clone_size: .
d_call: TRBD1
v_call: TRBV6-1

cdr3_aa: CASSLGGQKETQYF
cdr3_nt: TGCGCCAGCAGCTTGGGTGGGCAGAAAGAGACCCAGTACTTC
j_call: TRBJ2-5
clone_size: .
d_call: .
v_call: TRBV5-1

cdr3_aa: CASTPEGLAVYEQYF
cdr3_nt: TGTGCCAGCACCCCAGAAGGACTAGCGGTCTACGAGCAGTACTTC
j_call: TRBJ2-7
clone_size: .
d_call: TRBD2
v_call: TRBV28

cdr3_aa: CASSSTAYEQYF
cdr3_nt: TGCGCCAGCAGCTCCACGGCCTACGAGCAGTACTTC
j_call: TRBJ2-7
clone_size: .
d_call: .
v_call: TRBV5-1

cdr3_aa: CASTRAGAGTDTQYF
cdr3_nt: TGTGCCAGCACCCGAGCAGGGGCAGGCACAGATACGCAGTATTTT
j_call: TRBJ2-3
clone_size: .
d_call: .
v_call: TRBV6-1

cdr3_aa: CASSLKGRTDTQYF
cdr3_nt: TGTGCCAGCAGCTTAAAGGGCCGGACAGATACGCAGTATTTT
j_call: TRBJ2-3
clone_size: .
d_call: .
v_call: TRBV7-2

cdr3_aa: CASSPRTGVNDEQYF
cdr3_nt: TGTGCCAGCTCACCACGTACAGGGGTTAACGACGAGCAGTACTTC
j_call: TRBJ2-7
clone_size: .
d_call: TRBD1
v_call: TRBV18

cdr3_aa: CASSLVLRGQVRSNYGYTF
cdr3_nt: TGTGCCAGCAGCTTAGTATTAAGGGGACAGGTTCGATCAAACTATGGCTACACCTTC
j_call: TRBJ1-2
clone_size: .
d_call: TRBD1
v_call: TRBV7-9

cdr3_aa: CASNGQPLSSDTQYF
cdr3_nt: TGTGCCAGCAATGGACAACCCCTGTCCTCAGATACGCAGTATTTT
j_call: TRBJ2-3
clone_size: .
d_call: .
v_call: TRBV28

cdr3_aa: CASKPRLSTDTQYF
cdr3_nt: TGTGCCAGCAAGCCCCGTCTGAGCACAGATACGCAGTATTTT
j_call: TRBJ2-3
clone_size: .
d_call: .
v_call: TRBV7-2

cdr3_aa: CASSEAGSSHGYTF
cdr3_nt: TGTGCCAGCAGTGAAGCGGGGAGCTCCCATGGCTACACCTTC
j_call: TRBJ1-2
clone_size: .
d_call: .
v_call: TRBV2

cdr3_aa: CSAVTSGGNEQYF
cdr3_nt: TGCAGCGCCGTTACTAGCGGGGGGAACGAGCAGTACTTC
j_call: TRBJ2-7
clone_size: .
d_call: TRBD2
v_call: TRBV29-1

cdr3_aa: CASSRTANYGYTF
cdr3_nt: TGTGCCAGCAGTAGGACTGCTAACTATGGCTACACCTTC
j_call: TRBJ1-2
clone_size: .
d_call: .
v_call: TRBV28

cdr3_aa: CASSSLVDRAGGGANVLTF
cdr3_nt: TGTGCCAGCAGCTCCTTGGTCGACAGGGCGGGAGGTGGGGCCAACGTCCTGACTTTC
j_call: TRBJ2-6
clone_size: .
d_call: .
v_call: TRBV11-2

cdr3_aa: CASSTDVVTPPHF
cdr3_nt: TGTGCCAGCTCCACGGACGTCGTGACCCCACCCCATTTT
j_call: TRBJ1-5
clone_size: .
d_call: .
v_call: TRBV18

cdr3_aa: CASTPAGGPGNTIYF
cdr3_nt: TGTGCCAGCACTCCGGCCGGGGGTCCTGGAAACACCATATATTTT
j_call: TRBJ1-3
clone_size: .
d_call: .
v_call: TRBV28

cdr3_aa: CASSYREGEQYF
cdr3_nt: TGTGCCAGCAGCTACAGGGAAGGGGAGCAGTACTTC
j_call: TRBJ2-7
clone_size: once
d_call: .
v_call: TRBV6-6

cdr3_aa: CSAYDPYEQYF
cdr3_nt: TGCAGTGCTTATGACCCCTACGAGCAGTACTTC
j_call: TRBJ2-7
clone_size: .
d_call: .
v_call: TRBV20-1

cdr3_aa: CAGTRTATNEKLFF
cdr3_nt: TGTGCCGGAACCCGGACAGCAACTAATGAAAAACTGTTTTTT
j_call: TRBJ1-4
clone_size: .
d_call: .
v_call: TRBV5-8

cdr3_aa: CASSQEEDRTRHGYTF
cdr3_nt: TGTGCCAGCAGCCAAGAAGAAGACAGGACGCGGCATGGCTACACCTTC
j_call: TRBJ1-2
clone_size: .
d_call: .
v_call: TRBV4-2

cdr3_aa: CASREQGPNSPLHF
cdr3_nt: TGTGCCAGTAGGGAACAGGGGCCAAATTCACCCCTCCACTTT
j_call: TRBJ1-6
clone_size: .
d_call: TRBD1
v_call: TRBV19

cdr3_aa: CAWSVEGGQGTQYF
cdr3_nt: TGTGCCTGGAGTGTAGAAGGGGGGCAGGGGACGCAGTATTTT
j_call: TRBJ2-3
clone_size: .
d_call: .
v_call: TRBV30

cdr3_aa: CASSLGRDWANVLTF
cdr3_nt: TGTGCCAGCAGCTTAGGCCGTGATTGGGCCAACGTCCTGACTTTC
j_call: TRBJ2-6
clone_size: .
d_call: .
v_call: TRBV7-2

cdr3_aa: CASSFETGQGPDTQYF
cdr3_nt: TGCGCCAGCAGCTTTGAGACGGGACAGGGTCCAGATACGCAGTATTTT
j_call: TRBJ2-3
clone_size: .
d_call: TRBD1
v_call: TRBV5-1

cdr3_aa: CASSIGVGLISYEQYF
cdr3_nt: TGTGCCAGTAGTATAGGAGTAGGCCTAATCTCCTACGAGCAGTACTTC
j_call: TRBJ2-7
clone_size: .
d_call: .
v_call: TRBV19

cdr3_aa: CASSSKQGRQETQYF
cdr3_nt: TGTGCCAGCAGCTCTAAACAGGGAAGGCAAGAGACCCAGTACTTC
j_call: TRBJ2-5
clone_size: few
d_call: .
v_call: TRBV11-2

cdr3_aa: CASSELGGDKSPLHF
cdr3_nt: TGTGCCAGCAGTGAGCTGGGGGGGGATAAATCACCCCTCCACTTT
j_call: TRBJ1-6
clone_size: .
d_call: .
v_call: TRBV6-1

cdr3_aa: CASSPTGSYNEQFF
cdr3_nt: TGTGCCAGCAGCCCGACAGGGTCCTACAATGAGCAGTTCTTC
j_call: TRBJ2-1
clone_size: once
d_call: TRBD1
v_call: TRBV28

cdr3_aa: CASHLGTAGANVLTF
cdr3_nt: TGTGCCAGCCATCTCGGGACGGCCGGGGCCAACGTCCTGACTTTC
j_call: TRBJ2-6
clone_size: .
d_call: .
v_call: TRBV18

cdr3_aa: CASSPGLAGRTQEAQYF
cdr3_nt: TGTGCCAGCAGCCCGGGACTAGCGGGGCGTACTCAAGAGGCCCAGTACTTC
j_call: TRBJ2-5
clone_size: .
d_call: TRBD2
v_call: TRBV5-8

cdr3_aa: CASSFYPGTPQSYEQYF
cdr3_nt: TGTGCCAGCAGCTTCTACCCCGGGACGCCTCAGAGCTACGAGCAGTACTTC
j_call: TRBJ2-7
clone_size: .
d_call: .
v_call: TRBV7-9

cdr3_aa: CASSPPGVSNEKLFF
cdr3_nt: TGTGCCAGCAGTCCCCCCGGGGTTTCTAATGAAAAACTGTTTTTT
j_call: TRBJ1-4
clone_size: .
d_call: .
v_call: TRBV27

cdr3_aa: CASSTDRGNEQFF
cdr3_nt: TGTGCTAGCAGCACCGACAGGGGCAATGAGCAGTTCTTC
j_call: TRBJ2-1
clone_size: .
d_call: TRBD1
v_call: TRBV7-7

cdr3_aa: CASSQPQGVGTQYF
cdr3_nt: TGTGCCAGCAGCCAACCACAGGGAGTAGGGACCCAGTACTTC
j_call: TRBJ2-5
clone_size: few
d_call: .
v_call: TRBV4-2